The 25 T cell receptor beta chains below were found in one sample sequenced in a study of T cell responses to AZD1222 COVID-19 vaccine. Generated by immunoSEQ multiplex PCR, the TCRdb table keeps only in-frame clones and is missing some. The table records nearly 90,000 clones, 70% to 90% of them present only once. The starting material was peripheral blood, obtained 28 days after the second AZD1222 dose. The receptors come from an adult who received the AZD1222 COVID-19 vaccine.

The chain is built from TRBV4-1 and TRBJ1-1; maybe TRBD1 (6 bases). Germline lookup yields CDR1 MGHRA and CDR2 YSYEKL. The CDR3 runs 15 residues. V lost 5 bases to trimming and J lost 7 bases, with 20 bases between them. CDR3 sequence: CASSASWWGRGEAFF. The CDR3 DNA is TGCGCCAGCAGCGCATCTTGGTGGGGGCGTGGTGAAGCTTTCTTT.

Only a few counts were recorded for this clone. The CDR3 bases are TGTGCCAGCAGCCAAGATCGCGGGACAGGGACGAATGGCTACACCTTC. Translated: CASSQDRGTGTNGYTF. This rearrangement joins TRBV14 to TRBJ1-2, with 9 bases that match TRBD1. V was clipped by 0 bases and J by 6 bases; unmatched bases: 8. The CDR3 spans 16 residues. Germline CDR1 is SGHDN and CDR2 is FVKESK.

The chain links TRBV6-5 to TRBJ1-6; 9 nucleotides line up with TRBD1. The CDR3 is made up of 15 amino acids. The germline V gene encodes CDR1 MNHEY and CDR2 SVGAGI. The V segment lost 7 bases and the J segment 7 bases; nucleotides outside the gene matches: 8. The chain's CDR3 is CASTLRGTGNSPLHF. The CDR3 DNA follows: TGTGCCAGCACCCTGCGGGGGACAGGGAATTCACCCCTCCACTTT.

V is TRBV29-1 and J is TRBJ1-1, with a weak D call TRBD1 (5 bases). The CDR3 is 12 residues long. Germline assignment: CDR1 SQVTM and CDR2 ANQGSEA. Trimming removed 3 bases at V and 4 bases at J, with 9 bases between. CDR3: CSVDRTSTEAFF. The CDR3 DNA follows: TGCAGCGTTGACAGGACAAGCACTGAAGCTTTCTTT.

The rearrangement links TRBV30 to TRBJ2-5, with TRBD2 matching 10 bases. Germline assignment: CDR1 GTSNPN and CDR2 SVGIG (reference sequence). The length of the CDR3 is 15 residues. The trim removed 2 bases at V and 3 bases at J, leaving 6 bases unmatched. CDR3 amino acids: CAWSKERGGEETQYF. DNA of the CDR3: TGTGCCTGGAGTAAGGAGCGGGGGGGAGAAGAGACCCAGTACTTC.

The chain recombines TRBV7-3 with TRBJ2-5; possibly TRBD2 for D (6 bases). Trimming removed 7 bases at V and 13 bases at J, with 16 bases between. The CDR3 loop spans 11 amino acids. Per the germline V gene, CDR1 is SGHTA and CDR2 is FQGTGA. CDR3 region: CASNTPGLAYF. The CDR3 DNA reads TGTGCCAGCAATACGCCGGGACTTGCGTACTTC. The full variable domain, rest sourced from reference TRBV7-3 and TRBJ2-5, is GAGVSQTPSNKVTEKGKYVELRCDPISGHTALYWYRQSLGQGPEFLIYFQGTGAADDSGLPNDRFFAVRPEGSVSTLKIQRTERGDSAVYLCASNTPGLAYFGPGTRLLVL.

The gene calls are TRBV5-1 and TRBJ2-1, with D perhaps matching TRBD2 (6 bases). V gave up 7 bases and J gave up 3 bases, with 14 bases separating them. The CDR3 is 14 amino acids. CDR1 and CDR2 from the germline V gene are SGHRS and YFSETQ. This CDR3 is CASRPGEGYNEQFF. As DNA, the CDR3 is TGCGCCAGCCGACCGGGGGAAGGCTACAATGAGCAGTTCTTC.

The chain couples TRBV6-2 or TRBV6-3 to TRBJ1-2, with D unresolved. The CDR3 has 13 residues. The V and J ends lost 2 bases and 4 bases respectively, with 8 bases between them. The germline V gene has CDR1 MNHEY and CDR2 SVGEGT. CDR3 DNA: TGTGCCAGCAGTTACGAACCTGCCTATGGCTACACCTTC. It codes for CASSYEPAYGYTF.

This sequence joins TRBV7-9 and TRBJ1-2; 7 nucleotides match TRBD1. Germline CDR1 and CDR2: SEHNR and FQNEAQ (reference sequence). The CDR3 has 15 residues. Trimming at V came to 4 bases and at J to 4 bases, leaving 9 bases not matched to a gene. DNA for the CDR3: TGTGCCAGCAGCTCCTTACTACAGGGGATCTATGGCTACACCTTC. It yields the protein CASSSLLQGIYGYTF.

The chain is built from TRBV6-5 and TRBJ1-5; D not resolved. Germline loops: CDR1 MNHEY, CDR2 SVGAGI. This CDR3 spans 14 amino acids. V shed 1 base and J shed 7 bases, with 11 bases lying between them. The CDR3 nucleotides read TGTGCCAGCAGTTACTTGGGGAATGGACAGCCCCAGCATTTT. Its protein is CASSYLGNGQPQHF.

This clone was counted a single time. The genes are TRBV9 and TRBJ1-1; D call uncertain. Germline CDR1 is SGDLS and CDR2 is YYNGEE. This CDR3 is built from 15 residues. The V end was cut by 2 bases, the J end by 1 base, with 12 bases between. In nucleotides, the CDR3 is TGTGCCAGCAGCGTCGGAAAACTGACGAACACTGAAGCTTTCTTT. Translating it yields CASSVGKLTNTEAFF.

The chain couples TRBV4-1 to TRBJ2-1; 8 bases match TRBD1. The CDR3 runs 12 residues. With V trimmed by 6 bases and J by 9 bases, 4 bases remained unmatched. CDR1 MGHRA and CDR2 YSYEKL come from the germline V gene. The CDR3 loop is CASRSDRVEQFF. CDR3 nucleotides: TGCGCCAGCAGATCGGACAGGGTTGAGCAGTTCTTC.

The chain links TRBV5-4 to TRBJ2-7, with 11 nucleotides matching TRBD2. From germline, CDR1 is SGHNT and CDR2 YYREEE (reference sequence). V trimming: 0 bases; J trimming: 6 bases; junction bases outside the gene matches: 2. CDR3 length: 14 residues. The CDR3 DNA is TGTGCCAGCAGCTTGGTAGCGGGGGGGGGCGAGCAGTACTTC. This sequence encodes CASSLVAGGGEQYF.

The rearrangement joins TRBV18 to TRBJ1-1; the D is unclear. With 3 bases removed from V and 0 bases from J, the gap between germline ends came to 11 bases. The V gene's germline CDR1 is KGHSH and CDR2 LQKENI. The CDR3 contains 15 residues. CDR3 bases: TGTGCCAGCTCACCTGTAGTGTCAATGAACACTGAAGCTTTCTTT. Encoded protein: CASSPVVSMNTEAFF. The whole variable domain, filled in from reference TRBV18 and TRBJ1-1, reads NAGVMQNPRHLVRRRGQEARLRCSPMKGHSHVYWYRQLPEEGLKFMVYLQKENIIDESGMPKERFSAEFPKEGPSILRIQQVVRGDSAAYFCASSPVVSMNTEAFFGQGTRLTVV.

The chain couples TRBV5-1 to TRBJ2-5; the D is unclear. Germline CDR1 is SGHRS and CDR2 is YFSETQ. V lost 4 bases and J 5 bases, leaving 15 bases between the germline ends. There are 14 residues in the CDR3. This chain's CDR3 is CASSLGSNRETQYF. The CDR3 region has the DNA TGCGCCAGCAGCCTGGGTTCAAATAGGGAGACCCAGTACTTC.

Written as DNA, the CDR3 is TGTGCCACCAGTGTGACTGGGGCCAACGTCCTGACTTTC. Its translation is CATSVTGANVLTF. The V and J genes are TRBV24-1 and TRBJ2-6; D is unresolved. Germline V CDR1 and CDR2: KGHDR, SFDVKD. Trimming left V 5 bases short and J 2 bases short, with 3 bases between. The CDR3 has 13 amino acids.

The gene calls are TRBV18 and TRBJ1-6; 7 bases align to TRBD1. The CDR3 has 14 amino acids. The V segment lost 6 bases and the J segment 7 bases; nucleotides outside the gene matches: 6. From germline, CDR1 is KGHSH and CDR2 LQKENI. The CDR3 sequence: CASSNTGDNSPLHF. In nucleotides, the CDR3 is TGTGCCAGCTCGAACACAGGGGACAATTCACCCCTCCACTTT.

The chain joins TRBV30 to TRBJ1-2; unclear D gene. Trimming removed 1 base from V and 8 bases from J, with 14 bases in between. Germline V gene sequence: CDR1 GTSNPN, CDR2 SVGIG (reference sequence). CDR3 size: 13 residues. CDR3 DNA sequence: TGTGCCTGGAGTGCTCCGTTGATTTGGGGCTACACCTTC. This gives the protein CAWSAPLIWGYTF.

The V call is TRBV6-5, the J call TRBJ1-1, with D unclear. V was pared by 4 bases and J by 5 bases, with 17 bases between. The germline CDR1 and CDR2 sequences are MNHEY and SVGAGI. This CDR3 has 15 amino acids. CDR3 loop: CASSSGWNRRTEAFF. The CDR3 DNA follows: TGTGCCAGCAGTTCAGGATGGAATAGAAGGACTGAAGCTTTCTTT.

This clone was picked up one time. This sequence joins TRBV27 and TRBJ2-1; 9 bases line up with TRBD2. Looked up from germline, CDR1 is MNHEY and CDR2 is SMNVEV (reference sequence). The CDR3 is 20 residues long. V was pared by 2 bases and J by 7 bases, with 21 bases of the junction left unmatched. CDR3 DNA: TGTGCCAGCAGTTTACGCCGGGGGCTGGGGTCCGAGCGGGGGGAGAATGAGCAGTTCTTC. The encoded protein is CASSLRRGLGSERGENEQFF.

The chain recombines TRBV6-5 with TRBJ1-1; the match to TRBD1 covers 9 bases. Germline CDR1 is MNHEY and CDR2 is SVGAGI. There are 15 residues in the CDR3. V shed 2 bases, J shed 5 bases, and the junction held 6 bases outside the gene matches. The DNA of the CDR3 is TGTGCCAGCAGTTACGCAGGGACAGGGTTAACTGAAGCTTTCTTT. Protein product: CASSYAGTGLTEAFF.

This chain connects TRBV6-1 to TRBJ1-4; D gene unclear. Germline CDR1 MNHNS, CDR2 SASEGT. This CDR3 is 13 amino acids long. V lost 6 bases and J 8 bases, leaving 13 bases between the germline ends. In nucleotides, the CDR3 is TGTGCCAGCAGCCCTAGGCTCCGGGAAAAACTGTTTTTT. Its translation: CASSPRLREKLFF.

This clone has just one count. This sequence joins TRBV19 and TRBJ2-3; perhaps TRBD1 as D (6 bases). Germline assignment: CDR1 LNHDA and CDR2 SQIVND (reference sequence). The CDR3 sequence is 14 residues long. V dropped 5 bases and J dropped 4 bases, with 13 bases sitting between them. The chain's CDR3 is CASSPRTVPDTQYF. The CDR3 region has the DNA TGTGCCAGTAGTCCCCGGACAGTCCCAGATACGCAGTATTTT.

The V gene is TRBV5-5, the J gene TRBJ1-1; a possible D gene is TRBD1 (5 bases). CDR3 size: 15 residues. V was shortened by 1 base and J by 10 bases, with 20 bases between the two germline ends. Germline V gene lookup returns CDR1 SGHKS and CDR2 YYEKEE (reference sequence). The DNA of the CDR3 is TGTGCCAGCAGCTTGTGGGGACCGGGACCAGACGGAGCTTTCTTT. Its translation is CASSLWGPGPDGAFF.

V gene TRBV5-4 combines with J gene TRBJ2-1, with D possibly matching TRBD1 (6 bases). The CDR3 is made up of 15 amino acids. Germline CDR1 SGHNT, CDR2 YYREEE (reference sequence). Trimming left V 6 bases short and J 3 bases short, with 16 bases between. The CDR3 is CASTSGVGNYNEQFF. Written as DNA, the CDR3 is TGTGCCAGCACCTCAGGGGTTGGAAACTACAATGAGCAGTTCTTC.